This T cell receptor beta chain originates from a study of blood T cell repertoires in COVID-19. Overall study: The United States, Italy and Spain provided the acute and convalescent COVID-19 samples.

Individuals drawn from around 25 US areas were roughly 18 to 95 years old. The CDR3 runs to 20 residues. Using immunoSEQ multiplex PCR, the repertoire was profiled, and TCRdb retains in-frame clones only, with some absent. This sample carries about 64,000 clones, 88% of them seen once, and the ten largest clones take about 9.4%. Material for sequencing was PBMCs or T cells enriched from blood (not recorded which). The sequence derives from a woman aged 40 to 50 who had recovered from COVID-19. V gene TRBV21-1 combines with J gene TRBJ1-2; the DNA was not compared with TRBD1, the D call given in the table. TRBV21-1 is noted as a pseudogene. The CDR3 loop is CASIQTGALDRAGSNYGYTF. CDR3 coding DNA: TGTGCCAGCATCCAGACAGGGGCTCTCGACCGCGCGGGCTCTAACTATGGCTACACCTTC.